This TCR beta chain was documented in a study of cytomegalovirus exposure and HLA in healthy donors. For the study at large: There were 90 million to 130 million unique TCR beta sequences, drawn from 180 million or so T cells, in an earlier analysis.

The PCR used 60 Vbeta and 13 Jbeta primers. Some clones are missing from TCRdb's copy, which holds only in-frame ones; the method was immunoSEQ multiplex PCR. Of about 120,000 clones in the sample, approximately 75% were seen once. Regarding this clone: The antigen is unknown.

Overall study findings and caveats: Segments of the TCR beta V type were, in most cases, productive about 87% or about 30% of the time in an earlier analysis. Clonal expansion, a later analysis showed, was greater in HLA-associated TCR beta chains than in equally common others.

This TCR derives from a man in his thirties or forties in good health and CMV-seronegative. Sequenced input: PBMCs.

The CDR3 DNA sequence: TGTGCCAGCAGGGGGGCTAACTACAATGAGCAGTTCTTC. Its translation is CASRGANYNEQFF. The chain carries TRBV6-1 and TRBJ2-1, with D maybe TRBD1 (6 bases). The germline gives CDR1 MNHNS, CDR2 SASEGT. The CDR3 has 13 residues. V lost 6 bases and J 3 bases, leaving 9 bases between the germline ends.